The 20 T cell receptor beta chains reported below all come from one sample, sequenced in a study of CD8+CD57+ T cells in acquired aplastic anemia. The template for TCR beta VDJ and CDR3 sequence profiling was genomic DNA. Each CDR3 protein is one row after TCRdb ran MiXCR on the reads. Altogether 450,000 to 600,000 distinct CDR3 sequences are present, around 30% being singletons, with the ten largest covering nearly 0.85%. Sequencing was done on patients that had shown CD8+CD57+ cell expansion by flow cytometry. Sequenced material: sorted CD4+, CD8+, or CD8+CD57+ T cells (not recorded which) from PBMCs. These receptors were collected from a human donor with aplastic anemia.

J is TRBJ1-6 and V is TRBV27; 7 nucleotides agree with TRBD1. This CDR3 contains 15 residues. V gave up 3 bases and J gave up 6 bases; unmatched junction bases: 5. Germline V gene sequence: CDR1 MNHEY, CDR2 SMNVEV (reference sequence). The CDR3 sequence is CASSFGRQGNSPLHF. DNA for the CDR3: TGTGCCAGCAGTTTCGGTCGACAGGGTAATTCACCCCTCCACTTT.

This clonotype was observed a handful of times. A much more abundant neighbour one base away suggests this may be a read error. The genes are TRBV7-7 and TRBJ2-3, with unresolved D. Gene TRBJ1-5 matches the end of the DNA better, so the J call may be wrong. CDR1 SSHAT and CDR2 FNYEAQ come from the germline V gene (reference sequence). The CDR3 length is 13 residues. CDR3 sequence (DNA): TGTGCTAGCAGCTTAGATCGGGAAGATACGCAGCATTTT. It yields the protein CASSLDREDTQHF.

This clonotype has a count of ten or more. The V gene is TRBV2, the J gene TRBJ2-3; perhaps TRBD2 as D (6 bases). Germline CDR1 and CDR2: SNHLY and FYNNEI. Trimming removed 3 bases from V and 5 bases from J, with 9 bases in between. The CDR3 is 13 residues long. The CDR3 sequence is CASSDGGLDTQYF. CDR3 coding DNA: TGTGCCAGCAGTGACGGGGGTTTAGATACGCAGTATTTT.

There are many counts of this clonotype. The genes are TRBV24-1 and TRBJ2-2; D call uncertain. Germline V lookup: CDR1 KGHDR, CDR2 SFDVKD. Between the trimmed V and J ends, which lost 4 bases and 5 bases, there was a span of 10 bases. This CDR3 region has 14 residues. CDR3 residues: CATSDPGLTGELFF. DNA of the CDR3: TGTGCCACCAGTGACCCCGGTTTAACCGGGGAGCTGTTTTTT.

In regard to this clonotype: The junction and the germline gene differ at one end; a read error may be behind it. The chain joins TRBV11-2 to TRBJ2-5, with 8 bases identical to TRBD2. This CDR3 is 16 amino acids long. The germline V gene encodes CDR1 SGHAT and CDR2 FQNNGV. This CDR3 reads CASSLIELAAKNERFF. The CDR3 DNA reads TGTGCCAGCAGCTTGATTGAACTAGCGGCGAAGAATGAGCGGTTCTTC.

There are many counts of this clonotype. V usage is TRBV29-1 and J usage is TRBJ2-3; possibly TRBD1 for D (5 bases). Germline CDR1 and CDR2: SQVTM and ANQGSEA. This CDR3 comprises 12 residues. V was cut by 4 bases and J by 2 bases, with 7 bases left in between. The CDR3 sequence: CSVGQNTDTQYF. In nucleotides, the CDR3 is TGCAGCGTTGGACAGAACACAGATACGCAGTATTTT.

In this sample, this clonotype turned up many times. This chain joins TRBV7-2 and TRBJ2-1, with D unresolved. Germline CDR1 SGHTA, CDR2 FQGNSA. Trimming pared 4 bases from V and 9 bases from J, leaving 7 bases between. This CDR3 is built from 11 residues. CDR3 region: CASSSEIEQFF. For the CDR3, the DNA is TGTGCCAGCAGCTCTGAAATTGAGCAGTTCTTC.

This clonotype occurred many times. J is TRBJ2-1 and V is TRBV25-1, with D tentatively TRBD2 (6 bases). This CDR3 spans 17 amino acids. The germline V and J ends were trimmed by 6 bases and 5 bases, with 23 bases remaining between them. From germline, CDR1 is MGHDK and CDR2 SYGVNS. The CDR3 loop reads CASSHPGVTVSDNEQFF. DNA for the CDR3: TGTGCCAGCAGCCATCCGGGGGTAACCGTCTCGGACAATGAGCAGTTCTTC.

On this clonotype: A much larger clone differs by one base, so this may be a read error. This CDR3 is missing its conserved last phenylalanine or tryptophan, likely due to a read error. The chain links TRBV19 to TRBJ2-7; 9 bases line up with TRBD2. CDR3 size: 13 residues. Germline V gene lookup returns CDR1 LNHDA and CDR2 SQIVND (reference sequence). The trim removed 8 bases at V and 3 bases at J, leaving 5 bases unmatched. In DNA, the CDR3 is TGTGCCAGTGGCGGGAGGGCCCTCTACGAGCAGTACTCC. This codes for CASGGRALYEQYS.

On this clonotype itself: A much larger clone differs by one base, so this may be a read error. Without the conserved terminal phenylalanine or tryptophan, this CDR3 likely stems from a read error. The chain has TRBV20-1 and TRBJ2-7, with 8 bases that match TRBD2. V lost 3 bases to trimming and J lost 3 bases; unmatched junction nucleotides: 10. Looked up from germline, CDR1 is DFQATT and CDR2 is SNEGSKA (reference sequence). The CDR3 spans 15 residues. CDR3 bases: TGCAGTGCTAGTCTCGGGACTAGGGGGAACTACGAGCAGTACCTC. This codes for CSASLGTRGNYEQYL.

This clonotype was seen at least ten times. This sequence joins TRBV2 and TRBJ2-5; TRBD2 matches 12 bases. The junction had 1 base not matched to a gene; V was cut back by 6 bases and J by 5 bases. Germline CDR1 SNHLY, CDR2 FYNNEI. The CDR3 covers 13 residues. The DNA of the CDR3 is TGTGCCAGCAGGACTAGCGGGGGTGAGACCCAGTACTTC. Protein sequence: CASRTSGGETQYF.

This clonotype was detected only a few times. V gene TRBV9 combines with J gene TRBJ2-1, with 7 positions matching TRBD1. From germline, CDR1 is SGDLS and CDR2 YYNGEE. The V gene end was trimmed by 1 base and the J gene end by 10 bases; junction bases not matched to a gene: 2. This CDR3 is built from 12 residues. The CDR3 sequence is CASSVFRGEQFF. In DNA, the CDR3 is TGTGCCAGCAGCGTATTCAGGGGGGAGCAGTTCTTC. The full variable domain, in which reference TRBV9 and TRBJ2-1 provide the parts outside the CDR3, is DSGVTQTPKHLITATGQRVTLRCSPRSGDLSVYWYQQSLDQGLQFLIQYYNGEERAKGNILERFSAQQFPDLHSELNLSSLELGDSALYFCASSVFRGEQFFGPGTRLTVL.

This clonotype has only a few counts. The chain has TRBV9 and TRBJ2-7, with D perhaps matching TRBD1 (6 bases). The CDR3 consists of 14 residues. V dropped 0 bases and J dropped 3 bases, with 10 bases sitting between them. CDR1 SGDLS and CDR2 YYNGEE come from the germline V gene. As DNA, the CDR3 is TGTGCCAGCAGCGTAGCAGGGGACGGCTACGAGCAGTACTTC. Protein: CASSVAGDGYEQYF.

The sample holds many counts of this clonotype. The rearrangement joins TRBV15 to TRBJ2-5; 7 bases agree with TRBD2. V trimming: 1 base; J trimming: 2 bases; junction bases outside the gene matches: 1. CDR3 length equals 14 residues. Germline loops: CDR1 LNHNV, CDR2 YYDKDF (reference sequence). The DNA for the CDR3 is TGTGCCACCAGCAGAGGAGCGGGACAAGAGACCCAGTACTTC. This encodes CATSRGAGQETQYF.

The rearrangement uses TRBV2 and TRBJ2-1; 12 bases are a match to TRBD2. Trimming at V came to 4 bases and at J to 6 bases, leaving 4 bases not matched to a gene. The CDR3 is made up of 15 amino acids. CDR1 and CDR2 (germline): SNHLY, FYNNEI. The CDR3 region is CASSGLAGVPNEQFF. As DNA, the CDR3 is TGTGCCAGCAGTGGACTAGCGGGGGTACCCAATGAGCAGTTCTTC.

This clonotype was seen many times. The rearrangement links TRBV10-1 to TRBJ1-1, with D uncertain. Germline CDR1 and CDR2: WNHNN and SYGVQD (reference sequence). V was clipped by 5 bases and J by 5 bases, with 12 bases between them. CDR3 length: 13 residues. In DNA form, the CDR3 reads TGCGCCAGCAGTAGGACGGGGAAGACTGAAGCTTTCTTT. Residues: CASSRTGKTEAFF.

The sample holds many counts of this clonotype. V is TRBV7-3 and J is TRBJ1-1; possible D gene TRBD1, 6 bases. Germline V CDR1 and CDR2: SGHTA, FQGTGA. The CDR3 loop spans 12 amino acids. Trimming stripped 4 bases from V and 9 bases from J, with 12 bases between. In DNA form, the CDR3 reads TGTGCCAGCAGCTGGGGGCGGGGGCAAGCTTTCTTT. Translating it yields CASSWGRGQAFF.

V gene TRBV7-2 combines with J gene TRBJ2-5, with D possibly matching TRBD2 (5 bases). The CDR3 covers 16 residues. With 2 bases removed from V and 5 bases from J, the gap between germline ends came to 18 bases. Germline CDR1 reads SGHTA; CDR2 reads FQGNSA. CDR3 sequence: CASSLRRRGTGETQYF. DNA for the CDR3: TGTGCCAGCAGCTTACGTCGCCGGGGTACTGGGGAGACCCAGTACTTC.

With regard to this clonotype: Possible read error: a much larger clone is one base away. The chain joins TRBV20-1 to TRBJ2-7, with 11 bases that match TRBD1. In germline, CDR1 is DFQATT, CDR2 SNEGSKA (reference sequence). The CDR3 sequence is 15 residues long. CDR3 sequence: CSPREGQGDSDEQYF. CDR3 in DNA: TGCAGTCCTAGAGAGGGACAGGGGGACTCCGACGAGCAGTACTTC.

This clonotype appeared a few times. The chain uses TRBV6-1 and TRBJ2-4; 8 bases align to TRBD1. V shed 5 bases and J 14 bases; nucleotides not matched to a gene: 5. The CDR3 has 11 residues. Germline V lookup: CDR1 MNHNS, CDR2 SASEGT. The CDR3 region is CASSQGQGKYF. The CDR3 DNA reads TGTGCCAGCAGTCAAGGACAGGGAAAGTACTTC.